These 21 T cell receptor beta chains were sequenced from one sample in a study of early T cells in non-severe SARS-CoV-2 infection. TCRdb re-analysed the 5' RACE reads in MiXCR, keeping a single row per CDR3 protein. Of around 99,000 distinct CDR3 sequences listed, around 17% are singletons. This specimen was whole blood, taken at baseline. Every receptor here comes from an adult who was a healthcare worker with PCR-confirmed SARS-CoV-2 infection or an uninfected control (not recorded which).

There are a few counts of this clonotype. V usage is TRBV7-2 and J usage is TRBJ2-7, with a tentative D call TRBD1 (6 bases). The CDR3 is 13 amino acids. The V gene lost 4 bases and the J gene lost 3 bases, with 10 bases spanning the gap. Germline loops: CDR1 SGHTA, CDR2 FQGNSA. Here the CDR3 DNA reads TGTGCCAGCAGCTCGTACAGGGACTACGAGCAGTACTTC. Protein: CASSSYRDYEQYF.

This clonotype was recorded a few times. The chain uses TRBV20-1 and TRBJ2-3; 12 nucleotides align to TRBD2. The J segment lost 7 bases and the V segment lost 0 bases, leaving 8 bases of the junction unmatched. The V gene's germline CDR1 is DFQATT and CDR2 SNEGSKA (reference sequence). The CDR3 length is 16 residues. The CDR3 bases are TGCAGTGCTAGAGATATGCTAGCGGGAGGGCTTAATACGCAGTATTTT. It codes for CSARDMLAGGLNTQYF.

J is TRBJ1-6 and V is TRBV6-5; 9 positions agree with TRBD1. Germline loops: CDR1 MNHEY, CDR2 SVGAGI. This CDR3 contains 14 residues. J gave up 10 bases and V 8 bases, and 9 bases lay outside the gene matches. CDR3 sequence: CASGSGTGNSPLHF. The CDR3, as DNA: TGTGCCAGCGGCTCCGGGACAGGGAACTCACCCCTCCACTTT.

The chain recombines TRBV6-5 with TRBJ1-5, with unresolved D. Trimming took off 0 bases at V and 6 bases at J, with 9 bases between the two ends. CDR1 MNHEY and CDR2 SVGAGI come from the germline V gene. The CDR3 spans 14 residues. CDR3 sequence reads: CASSYSTAVQPQHF. The CDR3 DNA reads as TGTGCCAGCAGTTACTCGACGGCCGTTCAGCCCCAGCATTTT.

This clonotype was recorded many times. The genes are TRBV5-6 and TRBJ1-5; D is unresolved. Trimming took 1 base from V and 7 from J, leaving 9 bases between them. The CDR3 extends over 13 amino acids. Per the germline V gene, CDR1 is SGHDT and CDR2 is YYEEEE. Here the CDR3 reads CASSLSGGQPQHF. The CDR3 coding sequence is TGTGCCAGCAGCTTGTCAGGAGGCCAGCCCCAGCATTTT.

This clonotype showed up just a few times. The rearrangement uses TRBV11-3 and TRBJ2-1; no clear D gene. CDR1 and CDR2 (germline): SGHNT, YENEEA. V was clipped by 3 bases and J by 9 bases, with 15 bases between them. The CDR3 runs 14 residues. This CDR3 reads CASSFPRFGCEQFF. The CDR3 DNA is TGTGCCAGCAGCTTCCCCAGGTTCGGTTGTGAGCAGTTCTTC.

The chain combines TRBV12-3 or TRBV12-4 with TRBJ2-7, with 10 bases fitting TRBD1. Trimming removed 7 bases from V and 5 bases from J; junction bases left unmatched: 8. This CDR3 comprises 14 residues. CDR3 loop: CASTQGQGSHEQYF. CDR3 coding DNA: TGTGCCAGCACCCAGGGACAGGGGTCCCACGAGCAGTACTTC.

The chain couples TRBV14 to TRBJ2-3, with TRBD2 identical over 12 bases. The CDR3 is 19 residues long. With V trimmed by 4 bases and J by 3 bases, 14 bases remained unmatched. Germline V lookup: CDR1 SGHDN, CDR2 FVKESK. The CDR3 protein is CASSPRGFGLAGRTDTQYF. CDR3 in DNA: TGTGCCAGCAGCCCAAGGGGATTCGGACTAGCGGGACGAACAGATACGCAGTATTTT. Full variable domain (missing parts from reference TRBV14 and TRBJ2-3): EAGVTQFPSHSVIEKGQTVTLRCDPISGHDNLYWYRRVMGKEIKFLLHFVKESKQDESGMPNNRFLAERTGGTYSTLKVQPAELEDSGVYFCASSPRGFGLAGRTDTQYFGPGTRLTVL.

This clonotype was seen repeatedly, ten times or more. V is TRBV7-8 and J is TRBJ2-3; D possibly matches TRBD1 or TRBD2 (5 bases each). CDR3 size: 15 residues. Germline V gives CDR1 SGHVS, CDR2 FQNEAQ. Trimming stripped 1 base from V and 1 base from J, with 9 bases between. The CDR3 region is CASSLGGRGTDTQYF. The CDR3 region has the DNA TGTGCCAGCAGCTTAGGGGGACGCGGCACAGATACGCAGTATTTT.

There are many counts of this clonotype. The genes are TRBV6-2 or TRBV6-3 and TRBJ2-7, with 7 bases fitting TRBD2. This CDR3 has 15 amino acids. Germline CDR1 is MNHEY and CDR2 is SVGEGT. V gave up 8 bases and J gave up 1 base; unmatched junction bases: 11. In nucleotides, the CDR3 is TGTGCCAGCTTAGACGCGGGGGAGCGGTCCTACGAGCAGTACTTC. Amino acid sequence: CASLDAGERSYEQYF.

This clonotype was counted a few times. The genes are TRBV30 and TRBJ2-3; 7 nucleotides match TRBD2. The CDR3 has 13 amino acids. With 0 bases clipped from V and 6 bases from J, the junction kept 3 bases outside the gene matches. Germline lookup yields CDR1 GTSNPN and CDR2 SVGIG (reference sequence). In nucleotides, the CDR3 is TGTGCCTGGAGTGTTGCGGGAGTTGATACGCAGTATTTT. This sequence encodes CAWSVAGVDTQYF.

This clonotype was counted at least ten times. The chain couples TRBV7-9 to TRBJ2-7, with TRBD1 as a possible D gene (6 bases). V gave up 7 bases and J gave up 2 bases, with 15 bases separating them. Germline V gene lookup returns CDR1 SEHNR and CDR2 FQNEAQ (reference sequence). The CDR3 sequence is 14 residues long. CDR3 protein: CASNPHRVAYEQYF. CDR3 in DNA: TGTGCCAGCAACCCCCACAGGGTAGCCTACGAGCAGTACTTC.

This clonotype has only a few counts. The DNA for the CDR3 is TGTGCCAGCAGTCGACAGCACTCTTCCACGGAGCAGTACTTC. Translated, it gives CASSRQHSSTEQYF. The chain has TRBV6-5 and TRBJ2-7, with a weak D call TRBD1 (5 bases). Germline assignment: CDR1 MNHEY and CDR2 SVGAGI. CDR3 length: 14 residues. V was clipped by 5 bases and J by 7 bases, with 18 bases between them.

The table lists this clonotype with a count of one. This chain uses TRBV3-1 with TRBJ2-1; 14 bases line up with TRBD2. CDR1 and CDR2 from the germline V gene are LGHDT and YNNKEL (reference sequence). The CDR3 spans 18 residues. The V gene end was trimmed by 4 bases and the J gene end by 12 bases; junction bases not matched to a gene: 17. The CDR3: CASSPGTSGSIMMQSQFF. The CDR3 DNA reads TGTGCCAGCAGCCCCGGGACTAGCGGGAGCATCATGATGCAGTCGCAGTTCTTC.

V gene TRBV6-5 combines with J gene TRBJ2-1, with 8 bases identical to TRBD2. The germline V gene has CDR1 MNHEY and CDR2 SVGAGI. The CDR3 spans 14 residues. Losses at the gene ends were 6 bases for V and 9 bases for J; bases not matched to a gene: 10. CDR3 region: CASRKGTRRTEQFF. The CDR3 DNA sequence: TGTGCCAGCAGAAAAGGGACTAGAAGGACTGAGCAGTTCTTC.

This clonotype has more than one count but fewer than ten. V usage is TRBV6-2 or TRBV6-3 and J usage is TRBJ1-1; TRBD1 matches 10 bases. Unmatched junction bases numbered 4, after V lost 1 base and J lost 5 bases. The CDR3 runs 15 residues. Per germline, CDR1 MNHEY and CDR2 SVGEGT. The CDR3 region has the DNA TGTGCCAGCAGTTACTTAGGGACAGGGGTTACTGAAGCTTTCTTT. It is translated as CASSYLGTGVTEAFF.

This clonotype turned up a few times. The V gene is TRBV24-1, the J gene TRBJ2-1; D gene uncertain. Trimming shortened V by 2 bases and J by 7 bases, and 8 bases separated the two germline ends. This CDR3 is built from 13 residues. Per the germline V gene, CDR1 is KGHDR and CDR2 is SFDVKD. The CDR3 DNA is TGTGCCACCAGTGATTCACCGGCGAATGAGCAGTTCTTC. Its protein is CATSDSPANEQFF.

This chain joins TRBV5-4 and TRBJ2-3; 10 nucleotides agree with TRBD2. Germline V lookup: CDR1 SGHNT, CDR2 YYREEE (reference sequence). This CDR3 has 17 amino acids. The J segment lost 1 base and the V segment lost 2 bases, leaving 7 bases of the junction unmatched. CDR3 nucleotide sequence: TGTGCCAGCAGCTTCTTCTCCGGGACTAGCGGCACAGATACGCAGTATTTT. Translation: CASSFFSGTSGTDTQYF.

V is TRBV12-3 or TRBV12-4 and J is TRBJ1-2, with D unclear. V was pared by 6 bases and J by 1 base, with 6 bases between. The length of the CDR3 is 12 residues. CDR3 residues: CASRDGNYGYTF. The CDR3 DNA sequence: TGTGCCAGCAGGGACGGTAACTATGGCTACACCTTC.

This clonotype was picked up a small number of times. The rearrangement joins TRBV10-2 to TRBJ2-2; no firm D call. The germline V gene has CDR1 WSHSY and CDR2 SAAADI. The V and J ends lost 8 bases and 0 bases respectively, with 10 bases between them. This CDR3 contains 14 residues. CDR3 sequence reads: CASRLNANTGELFF. In DNA form, the CDR3 reads TGCGCCAGCCGTCTTAACGCGAACACCGGGGAGCTGTTTTTT.

The chain recombines TRBV3-1 with TRBJ2-5, with D uncertain. The V and J ends lost 4 bases and 6 bases respectively, with 21 bases between them. The CDR3 sequence is 16 residues long. CDR1 is LGHDT, CDR2 YNNKEL, per germline (reference sequence). The CDR3 coding sequence is TGTGCCAGCAGCCTAGAAGCCCCGGGCCACATGCAGACCCAGTACTTC. Its translation: CASSLEAPGHMQTQYF.